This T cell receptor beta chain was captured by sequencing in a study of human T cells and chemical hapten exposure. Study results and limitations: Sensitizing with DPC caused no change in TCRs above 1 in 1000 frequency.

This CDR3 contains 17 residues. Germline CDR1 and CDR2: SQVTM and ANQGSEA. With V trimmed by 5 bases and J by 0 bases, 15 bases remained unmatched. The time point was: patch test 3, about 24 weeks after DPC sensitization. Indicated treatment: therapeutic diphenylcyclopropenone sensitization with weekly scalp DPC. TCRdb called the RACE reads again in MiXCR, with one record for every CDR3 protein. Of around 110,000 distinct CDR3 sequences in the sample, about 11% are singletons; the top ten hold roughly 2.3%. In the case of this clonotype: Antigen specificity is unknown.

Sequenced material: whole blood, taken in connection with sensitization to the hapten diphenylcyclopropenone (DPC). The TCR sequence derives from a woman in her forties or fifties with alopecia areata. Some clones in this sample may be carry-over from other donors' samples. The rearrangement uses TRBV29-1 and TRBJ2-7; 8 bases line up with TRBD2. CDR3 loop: CSVLIDSTSGSSYEQYF. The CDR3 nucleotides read TGCAGCGTTCTTATAGACTCCACTAGCGGAAGCTCCTACGAGCAGTACTTC.